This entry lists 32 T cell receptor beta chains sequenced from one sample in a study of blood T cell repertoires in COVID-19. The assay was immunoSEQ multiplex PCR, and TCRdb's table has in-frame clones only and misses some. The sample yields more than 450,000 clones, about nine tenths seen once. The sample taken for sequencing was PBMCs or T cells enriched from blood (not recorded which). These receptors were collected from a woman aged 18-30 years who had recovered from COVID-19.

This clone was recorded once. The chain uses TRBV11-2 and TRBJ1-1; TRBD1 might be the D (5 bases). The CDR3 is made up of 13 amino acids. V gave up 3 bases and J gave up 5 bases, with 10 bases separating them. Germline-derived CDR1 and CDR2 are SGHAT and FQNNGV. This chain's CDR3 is CASSLNRRTEAFF. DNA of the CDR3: TGTGCCAGCAGCTTGAACAGGCGGACTGAAGCTTTCTTT.

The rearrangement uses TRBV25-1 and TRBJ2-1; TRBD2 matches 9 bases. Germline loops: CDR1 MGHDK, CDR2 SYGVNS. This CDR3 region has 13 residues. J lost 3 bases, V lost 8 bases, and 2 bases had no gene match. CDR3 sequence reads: CASCSGGYNEQFF. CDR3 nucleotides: TGTGCCAGCTGTAGCGGGGGCTACAATGAGCAGTTCTTC.

The CDR3 DNA reads TGTGCCAGCAGCACAGGGGAAATTTTAAGCGAGCAGTACTTC. Protein: CASSTGEILSEQYF. The chain has TRBV2 and TRBJ2-7, with 7 bases identical to TRBD1. In germline, CDR1 is SNHLY, CDR2 FYNNEI. The CDR3 is made up of 14 amino acids. V shed 6 bases, J shed 6 bases, and the junction held 11 bases outside the gene matches.

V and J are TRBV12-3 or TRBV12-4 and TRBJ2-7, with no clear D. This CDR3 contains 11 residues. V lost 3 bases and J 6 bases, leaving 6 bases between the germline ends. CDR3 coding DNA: TGTGCCAGCAGTTTCACCGGCGAGCAGTACTTC. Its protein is CASSFTGEQYF.

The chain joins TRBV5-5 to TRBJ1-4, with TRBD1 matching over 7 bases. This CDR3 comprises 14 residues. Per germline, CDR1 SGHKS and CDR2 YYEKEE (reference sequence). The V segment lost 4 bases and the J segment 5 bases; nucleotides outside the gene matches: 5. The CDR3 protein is CASSLDRANEKLFF. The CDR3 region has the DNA TGTGCCAGCAGCCTTGACAGGGCCAATGAAAAACTGTTTTTT.

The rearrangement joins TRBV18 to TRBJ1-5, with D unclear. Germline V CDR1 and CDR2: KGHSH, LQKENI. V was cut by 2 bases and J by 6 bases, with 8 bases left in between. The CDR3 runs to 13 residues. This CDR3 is CASSPGLRQPQHF. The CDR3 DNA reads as TGTGCCAGCTCACCAGGACTGCGTCAGCCCCAGCATTTT.

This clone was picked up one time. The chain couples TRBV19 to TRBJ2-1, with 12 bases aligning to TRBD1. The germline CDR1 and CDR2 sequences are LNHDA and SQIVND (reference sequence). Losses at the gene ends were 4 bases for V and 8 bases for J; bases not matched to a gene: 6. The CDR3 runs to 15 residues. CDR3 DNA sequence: TGTGCCAGTAGTAACGCCGGGACAGGGGGCTATGAGCAGTTCTTC. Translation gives CASSNAGTGGYEQFF. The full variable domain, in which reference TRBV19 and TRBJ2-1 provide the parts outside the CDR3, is DGGITQSPKYLFRKEGQNVTLSCEQNLNHDAMYWYRQDPGQGLRLIYYSQIVNDFQKGDIAEGYSVSREKKESFPLTVTSAQKNPTAFYLCASSNAGTGGYEQFFGPGTRLTVL.

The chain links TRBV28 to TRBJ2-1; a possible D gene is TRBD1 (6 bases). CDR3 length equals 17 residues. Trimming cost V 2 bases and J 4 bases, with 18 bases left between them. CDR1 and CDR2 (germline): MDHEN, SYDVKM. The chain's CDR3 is CASSLISTGSLYNEQFF. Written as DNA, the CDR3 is TGTGCCAGCAGTTTAATCTCCACAGGGAGTTTATACAATGAGCAGTTCTTC.

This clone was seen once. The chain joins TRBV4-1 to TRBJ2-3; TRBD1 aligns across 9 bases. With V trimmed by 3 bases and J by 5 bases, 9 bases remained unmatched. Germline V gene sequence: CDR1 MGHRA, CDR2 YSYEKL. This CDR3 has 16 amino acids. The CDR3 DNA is TGCGCCAGCAGCCATCTATCGGGACAGGGAGAAGATACGCAGTATTTT. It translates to CASSHLSGQGEDTQYF.

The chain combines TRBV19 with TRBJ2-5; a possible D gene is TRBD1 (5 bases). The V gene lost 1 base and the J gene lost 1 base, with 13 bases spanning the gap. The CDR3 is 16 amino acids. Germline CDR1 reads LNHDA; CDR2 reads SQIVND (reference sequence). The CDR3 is CASSIGDSPFQETQYF. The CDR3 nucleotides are TGTGCCAGTAGTATAGGCGACAGTCCCTTCCAAGAGACCCAGTACTTC.

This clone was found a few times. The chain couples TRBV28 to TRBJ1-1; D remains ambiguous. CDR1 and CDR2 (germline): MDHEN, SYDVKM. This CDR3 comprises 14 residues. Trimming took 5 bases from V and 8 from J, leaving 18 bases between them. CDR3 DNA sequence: TGTGCCAGCAGTCTCCCAGACAAGCCCGGCGAAGCTTTCTTT. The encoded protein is CASSLPDKPGEAFF.

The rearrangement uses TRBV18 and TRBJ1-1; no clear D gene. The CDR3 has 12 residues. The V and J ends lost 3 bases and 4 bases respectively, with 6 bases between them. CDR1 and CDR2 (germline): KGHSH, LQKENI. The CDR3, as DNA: TGTGCCAGCTCACCCGAGGCCACTGAAGCTTTCTTT. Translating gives CASSPEATEAFF.

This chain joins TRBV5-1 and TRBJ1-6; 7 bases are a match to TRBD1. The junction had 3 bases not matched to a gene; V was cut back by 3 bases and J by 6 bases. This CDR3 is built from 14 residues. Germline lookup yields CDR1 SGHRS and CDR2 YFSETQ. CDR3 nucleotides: TGCGCCAGCAGCTGGGGACAGCCTAATTCACCCCTCCACTTT. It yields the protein CASSWGQPNSPLHF.

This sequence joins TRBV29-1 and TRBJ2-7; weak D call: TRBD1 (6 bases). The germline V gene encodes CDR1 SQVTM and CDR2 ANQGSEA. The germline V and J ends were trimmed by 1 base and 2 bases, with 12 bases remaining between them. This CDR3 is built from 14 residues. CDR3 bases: TGCAGCGTTGAAGTAGGACAGACACCCTACGAGCAGTACTTC. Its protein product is CSVEVGQTPYEQYF.

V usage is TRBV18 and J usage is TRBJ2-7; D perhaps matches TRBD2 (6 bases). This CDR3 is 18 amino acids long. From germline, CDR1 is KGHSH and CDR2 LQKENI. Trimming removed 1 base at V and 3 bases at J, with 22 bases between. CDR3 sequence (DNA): TGTGCCAGCTCACCACTTAGAGAGAGCCAGGTCGGGGGCTACGAGCAGTACTTC. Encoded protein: CASSPLRESQVGGYEQYF.

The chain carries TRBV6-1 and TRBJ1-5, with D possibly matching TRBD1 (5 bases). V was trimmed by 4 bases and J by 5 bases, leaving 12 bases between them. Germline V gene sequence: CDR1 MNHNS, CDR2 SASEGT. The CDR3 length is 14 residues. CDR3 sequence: CASSGSREHQPQHF. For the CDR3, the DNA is TGTGCCAGCAGTGGCTCCAGGGAACATCAGCCCCAGCATTTT.

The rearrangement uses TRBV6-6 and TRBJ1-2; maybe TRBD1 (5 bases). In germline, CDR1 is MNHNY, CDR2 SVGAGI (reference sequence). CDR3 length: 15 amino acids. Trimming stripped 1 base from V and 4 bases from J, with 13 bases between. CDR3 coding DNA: TGTGCCAGCAGTTACTATTCAGGGCAGGGCTATGGCTACACCTTC. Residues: CASSYYSGQGYGYTF.

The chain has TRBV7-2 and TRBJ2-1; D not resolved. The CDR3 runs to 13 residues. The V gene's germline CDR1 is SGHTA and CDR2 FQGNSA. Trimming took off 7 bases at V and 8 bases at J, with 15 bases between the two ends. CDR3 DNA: TGTGCCAGCATCAGCCTAGGATTAGATGAGCAGTTCTTC. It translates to CASISLGLDEQFF.

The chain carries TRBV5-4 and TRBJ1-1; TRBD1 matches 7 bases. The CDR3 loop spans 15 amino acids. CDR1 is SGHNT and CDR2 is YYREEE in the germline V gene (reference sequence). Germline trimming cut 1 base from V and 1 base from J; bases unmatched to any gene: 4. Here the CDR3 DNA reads TGTGCCAGCAGCTTGAGGGACAGAGAGAACACTGAAGCTTTCTTT. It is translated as CASSLRDRENTEAFF. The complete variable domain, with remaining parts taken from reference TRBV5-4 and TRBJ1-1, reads ETGVTQSPTHLIKTRGQQVTLRCSSQSGHNTVSWYQQALGQGPQFIFQYYREEENGRGNFPPRFSGLQFPNYSSELNVNALELDDSALYLCASSLRDRENTEAFFGQGTRLTVV.

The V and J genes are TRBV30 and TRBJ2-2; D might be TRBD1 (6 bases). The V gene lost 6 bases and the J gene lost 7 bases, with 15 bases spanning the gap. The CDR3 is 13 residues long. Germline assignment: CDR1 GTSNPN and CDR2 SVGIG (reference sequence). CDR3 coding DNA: TGTGCCTGTCAACTCACAGGGAACGGGGAGCTGTTTTTT. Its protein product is CACQLTGNGELFF.

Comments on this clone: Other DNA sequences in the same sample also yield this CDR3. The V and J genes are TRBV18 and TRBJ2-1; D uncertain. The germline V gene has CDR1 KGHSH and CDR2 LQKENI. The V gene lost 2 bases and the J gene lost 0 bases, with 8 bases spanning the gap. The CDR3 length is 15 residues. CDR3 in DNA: TGTGCCAGCTCACCAAGAGTGAGCTCCTACAATGAGCAGTTCTTC. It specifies CASSPRVSSYNEQFF.

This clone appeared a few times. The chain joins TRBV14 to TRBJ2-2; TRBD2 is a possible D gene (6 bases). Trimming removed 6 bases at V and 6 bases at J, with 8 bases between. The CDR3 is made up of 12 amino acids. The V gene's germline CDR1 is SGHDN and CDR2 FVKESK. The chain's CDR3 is CASRGGAGELFF. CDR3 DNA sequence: TGTGCCAGCAGGGGAGGCGCCGGGGAGCTGTTTTTT.

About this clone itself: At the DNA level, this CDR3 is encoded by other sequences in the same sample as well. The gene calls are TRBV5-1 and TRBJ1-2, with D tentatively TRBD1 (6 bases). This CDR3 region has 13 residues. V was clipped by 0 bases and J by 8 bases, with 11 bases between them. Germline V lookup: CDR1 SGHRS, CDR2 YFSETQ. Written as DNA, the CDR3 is TGCGCCAGCAGCTTGGACAGGGTATACGGCTACACCTTC. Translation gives CASSLDRVYGYTF.

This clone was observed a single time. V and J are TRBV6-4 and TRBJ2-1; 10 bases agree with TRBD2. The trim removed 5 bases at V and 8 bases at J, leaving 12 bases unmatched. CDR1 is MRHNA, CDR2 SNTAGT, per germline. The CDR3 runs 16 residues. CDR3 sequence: CASSPESGGAVDEQFF. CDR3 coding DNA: TGTGCCAGCAGTCCGGAGAGCGGGGGGGCCGTGGATGAGCAGTTCTTC.

The CDR3 DNA sequence: TGTGCCAGTAGTGGGCTAGCGGGGGGGAGGCAAGAGACCCAGTACTTC. As protein: CASSGLAGGRQETQYF. This chain connects TRBV19 to TRBJ2-5; 12 bases fit TRBD2. This CDR3 is built from 16 residues. The V gene end was trimmed by 5 bases and the J gene end by 2 bases; junction bases not matched to a gene: 6. Germline V gene data show CDR1 as LNHDA and CDR2 as SQIVND (reference sequence).

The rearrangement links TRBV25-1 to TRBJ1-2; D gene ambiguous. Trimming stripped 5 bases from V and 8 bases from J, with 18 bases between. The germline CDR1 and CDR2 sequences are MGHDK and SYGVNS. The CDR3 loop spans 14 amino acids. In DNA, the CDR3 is TGTGCCAGCAGTTCACGAGGGAGGGAAGGCGGCTACACCTTC. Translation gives CASSSRGREGGYTF.

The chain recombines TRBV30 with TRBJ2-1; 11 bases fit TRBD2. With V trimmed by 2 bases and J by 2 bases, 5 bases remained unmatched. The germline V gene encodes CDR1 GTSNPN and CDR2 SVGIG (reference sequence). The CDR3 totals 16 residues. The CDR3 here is CAWSFPTSGAYNEQFF. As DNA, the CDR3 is TGTGCCTGGAGTTTCCCGACTAGCGGGGCCTACAATGAGCAGTTCTTC. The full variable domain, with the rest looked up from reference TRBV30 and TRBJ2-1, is SQTIHQWPATLVQPVGSPLSLECTVEGTSNPNLYWYRQAAGRGLQLLFYSVGIGQISSEVPQNLSASRPQDRQFILSSKKLLLSDSGFYLCAWSFPTSGAYNEQFFGPGTRLTVL.

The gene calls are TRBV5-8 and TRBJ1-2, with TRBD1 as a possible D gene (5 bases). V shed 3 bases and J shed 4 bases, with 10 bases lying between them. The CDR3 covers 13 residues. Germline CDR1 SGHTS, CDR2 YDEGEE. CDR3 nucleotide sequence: TGTGCCAGCAGCTCTGACAGATTCTATGGCTACACCTTC. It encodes CASSSDRFYGYTF. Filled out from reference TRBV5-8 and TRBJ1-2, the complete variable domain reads EAGVTQSPTHLIKTRGQQATLRCSPISGHTSVYWYQQALGLGLQFLLWYDEGEERNRGNFPPRFSGRQFPNYSSELNVNALELEDSALYLCASSSDRFYGYTFGSGTRLTVV.

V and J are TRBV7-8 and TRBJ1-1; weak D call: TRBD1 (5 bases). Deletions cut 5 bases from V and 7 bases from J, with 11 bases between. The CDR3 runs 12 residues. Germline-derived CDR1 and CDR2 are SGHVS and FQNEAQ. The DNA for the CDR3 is TGTGCCAGCAGCCCCGGGGGGGTTGAAGCTTTCTTT. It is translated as CASSPGGVEAFF.

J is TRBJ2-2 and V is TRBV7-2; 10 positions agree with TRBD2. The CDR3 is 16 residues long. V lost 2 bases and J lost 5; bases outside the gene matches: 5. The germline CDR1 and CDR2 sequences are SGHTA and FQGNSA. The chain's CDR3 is CASSLRASGGTGELFF. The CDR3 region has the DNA TGTGCCAGCAGCTTAAGGGCTAGCGGGGGAACCGGGGAGCTGTTTTTT.

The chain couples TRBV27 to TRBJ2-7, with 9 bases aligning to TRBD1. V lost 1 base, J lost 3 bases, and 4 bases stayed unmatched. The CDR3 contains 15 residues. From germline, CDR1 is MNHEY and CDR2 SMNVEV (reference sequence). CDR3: CASSLWAGQGYEQYF. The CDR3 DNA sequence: TGTGCCAGCAGTTTATGGGCGGGACAGGGCTACGAGCAGTACTTC.

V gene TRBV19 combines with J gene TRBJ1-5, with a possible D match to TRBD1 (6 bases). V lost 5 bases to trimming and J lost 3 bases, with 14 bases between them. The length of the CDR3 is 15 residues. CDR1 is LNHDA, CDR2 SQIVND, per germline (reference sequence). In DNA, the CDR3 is TGTGCCAGTAGTCCTCCGGACAGTTACAATCAGCCCCAGCATTTT. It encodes CASSPPDSYNQPQHF. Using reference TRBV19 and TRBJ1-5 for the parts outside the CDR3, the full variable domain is DGGITQSPKYLFRKEGQNVTLSCEQNLNHDAMYWYRQDPGQGLRLIYYSQIVNDFQKGDIAEGYSVSREKKESFPLTVTSAQKNPTAFYLCASSPPDSYNQPQHFGDGTRLSIL.